One sample yielded the 15 T cell receptor beta chains listed below, sequenced in a study of early T cells in non-severe SARS-CoV-2 infection. TCRdb re-derived calls from the 5' RACE reads in MiXCR, one entry per CDR3 protein. In the table there are nearly 50,000 distinct CDR3 sequences, 6.2% of which are singletons. The sequencing here drew on whole blood, taken at baseline. These receptors were collected from an adult who was a healthcare worker with PCR-confirmed SARS-CoV-2 infection or an uninfected control (not recorded which).

The J gene is TRBJ2-1, the V gene TRBV11-2; a weak D match, TRBD1 (5 bases). The CDR3 sequence is 14 residues long. In germline, CDR1 is SGHAT, CDR2 FQNNGV. The V gene lost 8 bases and the J gene lost 10 bases, with 21 bases spanning the gap. The CDR3 DNA reads TGTGCCAGCGGACCCAGGGTAGGGGATGGGGAGCAGTTCTTC. It specifies CASGPRVGDGEQFF.

This rearrangement joins TRBV28 to TRBJ1-1, with TRBD1 identical over 9 bases. This CDR3 spans 15 amino acids. The germline V gene encodes CDR1 MDHEN and CDR2 SYDVKM. The trim removed 8 bases at V and 1 base at J, leaving 8 bases unmatched. The CDR3 coding sequence is TGTGCCAGCTGGGACCCGGGACAGGGGAACACTGAAGCTTTCTTT. This translates into CASWDPGQGNTEAFF.

This clonotype has a single count. The chain has TRBV29-1 and TRBJ2-5; no definite D call. Trimming stripped 3 bases from V and 3 bases from J, with 8 bases between. Germline V gene data show CDR1 as SQVTM and CDR2 as ANQGSEA. The CDR3 is 12 residues long. The DNA of the CDR3 is TGCAGCGTTGAGATTAGAAAAGAGACCCAGTACTTC. Translated, it gives CSVEIRKETQYF.

This clonotype was detected many times. The chain links TRBV18 to TRBJ2-3; maybe TRBD2 (6 bases). The CDR3 has 12 residues. Germline loops: CDR1 KGHSH, CDR2 LQKENI. The ends were cut back, 6 bases at V and 5 bases at J, with 9 bases in the middle. The CDR3 nucleotides are TGTGCCAGCTCGGAGGGGCGAGATACGCAGTATTTT. As protein: CASSEGRDTQYF.

This clonotype was counted at least ten times. The chain has TRBV25-1 and TRBJ2-7; 10 nucleotides line up with TRBD2. The ends lost 4 bases at V and 12 bases at J; junction bases unmatched: 9. The germline gives CDR1 MGHDK, CDR2 SYGVNS. The CDR3 contains 13 residues. The CDR3 here is CASSGGLASKMYF. In DNA, the CDR3 is TGTGCCAGCAGTGGGGGACTAGCGTCCAAAATGTACTTC.

This clonotype was counted only a few times. The chain recombines TRBV10-3 with TRBJ2-7, with 9 bases identical to TRBD2. The CDR3 extends over 17 amino acids. CDR1 is ENHRY and CDR2 is SYGVKD in the germline V gene. Trimming took 2 bases from V and 0 from J; bases not matched to a gene: 8. As DNA, the CDR3 is TGTGCCATCAGTGAGCCGATGACTAGCGGAACCTCCTACGAGCAGTACTTC. Translating it yields CAISEPMTSGTSYEQYF.

This chain uses TRBV27 with TRBJ2-3, with a tentative D call TRBD2 (6 bases). V lost 2 bases and J 1 base, leaving 13 bases between the germline ends. This CDR3 is 16 amino acids long. Germline V gene data show CDR1 as MNHEY and CDR2 as SMNVEV (reference sequence). The CDR3 bases are TGTGCCAGCAGTTTAGGGGGAGGTTGGGGCACAGATACGCAGTATTTT. Its translation is CASSLGGGWGTDTQYF.

This clonotype was observed many times. V usage is TRBV27 and J usage is TRBJ2-4; the D gene could be TRBD1 or TRBD2 (5 bases each). The CDR3 has 14 amino acids. Germline V gives CDR1 MNHEY, CDR2 SMNVEV (reference sequence). Trimming shortened V by 5 bases and J by 5 bases, and 13 bases separated the two germline ends. For the CDR3, the DNA is TGTGCCAGCAGTCGGTCAGGGACGGAAAACATTCAGTACTTC. Amino acid sequence: CASSRSGTENIQYF.

This clonotype was seen at least ten times. The chain has TRBV7-6 and TRBJ2-1; D perhaps matches TRBD2 (5 bases). The CDR3 consists of 17 residues. The V and J ends lost 1 base and 1 base respectively, with 14 bases between them. The germline gives CDR1 SGHVS, CDR2 FNYEAQ. CDR3 amino acids: CASSLVSGGRSYNEQFF. CDR3 nucleotide sequence: TGTGCCAGCAGCTTAGTTTCGGGCGGGCGGTCCTACAATGAGCAGTTCTTC.

This clonotype has at least ten counts. The CDR3 spells CASSQGSGRGYGYTF. CDR3 DNA: TGCGCCAGCAGCCAAGGGTCGGGACGGGGCTATGGCTACACCTTC. The V and J genes are TRBV4-3 and TRBJ1-2; D is possibly TRBD1 (5 bases). V was clipped by 1 base and J by 4 bases, with 13 bases between them. The CDR3 extends over 15 amino acids. Germline V gives CDR1 LGHNA, CDR2 YSLEER.

This clonotype has only one observation. The chain carries TRBV5-4 and TRBJ2-5; D is ambiguous. V was trimmed by 2 bases and J by 4 bases, leaving 12 bases between them. Looked up from germline, CDR1 is SGHNT and CDR2 is YYREEE (reference sequence). This CDR3 has 14 residues. CDR3 sequence: CASSFPGTGETQYF. DNA for the CDR3: TGTGCCAGCAGCTTCCCCGGCACGGGAGAGACCCAGTACTTC.

By share, this clonotype ranks as medium-sized. This chain connects TRBV27 to TRBJ1-1; 7 nucleotides match TRBD1. This CDR3 has 15 residues. V lost 5 bases, J lost 2 bases, and 8 bases stayed unmatched. Per germline, CDR1 MNHEY and CDR2 SMNVEV (reference sequence). CDR3 loop: CASSPRGTLNTEAFF. The CDR3, as DNA: TGTGCCAGCAGTCCCAGGGGGACTCTTAACACTGAAGCTTTCTTT.

V usage is TRBV7-6 and J usage is TRBJ2-7; 9 positions agree with TRBD1. The CDR3 covers 13 residues. J was trimmed by 2 bases and V by 5 bases; bases with no gene match: 1. Germline loops: CDR1 SGHVS, CDR2 FNYEAQ. The CDR3 coding sequence is TGTGCCAGCAGCCGACAGGGGGCCTACGAGCAGTACTTC. Its translation: CASSRQGAYEQYF.

J is TRBJ2-7 and V is TRBV12-3 or TRBV12-4, with TRBD2 matching over 11 bases. This CDR3 contains 14 residues. Trimming took 2 bases from V and 5 from J; bases not matched to a gene: 2. Here the CDR3 DNA reads TGTGCCAGCAGTTTAATAGCGGGAGGGGACGAGCAGTACTTC. Residues: CASSLIAGGDEQYF.

At least ten counts were recorded for this clonotype. The chain uses TRBV7-8 and TRBJ1-6, with D tentatively TRBD1 (6 bases). Trimming took 6 bases from V and 6 from J, leaving 18 bases between them. Germline V gene data show CDR1 as SGHVS and CDR2 as FQNEAQ. This CDR3 has 16 amino acids. CDR3 bases: TGTGCCAGCAGATTACGAACCGGACAGAGTAATTCACCCCTCCACTTT. It translates to CASRLRTGQSNSPLHF.